Presented here are 9 T cell receptor beta chains from one specimen sequenced in a study of blood T cell repertoires in COVID-19. Using immunoSEQ multiplex PCR, the repertoire was profiled, and TCRdb retains in-frame clones only, with some absent. The sample consists of about 160,000 clones, roughly four fifths of them appearing once. The specimen was peripheral blood. Source of these receptors: a human donor in a cohort sampled during active COVID-19.

The gene calls are TRBV5-3 and TRBJ2-5, with 8 positions matching TRBD2. TRBV5-3 is an open reading frame whose function is uncertain. The length of the CDR3 is 17 residues. Trimming removed 0 bases from V and 5 bases from J; junction bases left unmatched: 12. CDR3 sequence: CARSLVSLAGQGETQYF. In DNA, the CDR3 is TGTGCCAGAAGCTTGGTCAGTCTAGCGGGTCAGGGGGAGACCCAGTACTTC.

The chain uses TRBV15 and TRBJ2-1; possible D gene TRBD2, 5 bases. The length of the CDR3 is 13 residues. Germline-derived CDR1 and CDR2 are LNHNV and YYDKDF (reference sequence). V was pared by 1 base and J by 6 bases, with 7 bases between. CDR3 loop: CATSRGRSNEQFF. In nucleotides, the CDR3 is TGTGCCACCAGCAGAGGGAGGTCCAATGAGCAGTTCTTC. Looking up the rest from reference TRBV15 and TRBJ2-1 gives the full variable domain: DAMVIQNPRYQVTQFGKPVTLSCSQTLNHNVMYWYQQKSSQAPKLLFHYYDKDFNNEADTPDNFQSRRPNTSFCFLDIRSPGLGDTAMYLCATSRGRSNEQFFGPGTRLTVL.

V is TRBV7-9 and J is TRBJ2-7; D ambiguous. Per the germline V gene, CDR1 is SEHNR and CDR2 is FQNEAQ (reference sequence). This CDR3 comprises 13 residues. Trimming cost V 7 bases and J 0 bases, with 10 bases left between them. CDR3 bases: TGTGCCAGCACGAACCAGATCTCCTACGAGCAGTACTTC. Translating gives CASTNQISYEQYF.

This chain connects TRBV7-2 to TRBJ2-2; D may be TRBD2 (6 bases). V was shortened by 1 base and J by 4 bases, with 13 bases between the two germline ends. The CDR3 has 16 amino acids. Germline V gene sequence: CDR1 SGHTA, CDR2 FQGNSA. The CDR3 DNA is TGTGCCAGCAGCTTAGGGGTCGGGAGAGGCACCGGGGAGCTGTTTTTT. This codes for CASSLGVGRGTGELFF.

V and J are TRBV5-8 and TRBJ2-5; TRBD2 agrees at 12 bases. With 7 bases clipped from V and 5 bases from J, the junction kept 6 bases outside the gene matches. There are 14 residues in the CDR3. The germline V gene has CDR1 SGHTS and CDR2 YDEGEE. Here the CDR3 DNA reads TGTGCCAGCCGACTAGCGGGAGTGGTTGAGACCCAGTACTTC. It encodes CASRLAGVVETQYF.

The V gene is TRBV29-1, the J gene TRBJ2-5; a weak D match, TRBD1 (5 bases). Trimming took off 3 bases at V and 9 bases at J, with 17 bases between the two ends. This CDR3 contains 13 residues. The V gene's germline CDR1 is SQVTM and CDR2 ANQGSEA. The CDR3 nucleotides are TGCAGCGTTGAGGATACAGGCAACGTGGCCCAGTACTTC. Protein sequence: CSVEDTGNVAQYF.

This clone was detected a few times. The genes are TRBV7-9 and TRBJ2-1, with 12 bases identical to TRBD2. The V gene's germline CDR1 is SEHNR and CDR2 FQNEAQ (reference sequence). This CDR3 contains 15 residues. V was clipped by 2 bases and J by 9 bases; unmatched bases: 5. CDR3 in DNA: TGTGCCAGCAGCTTACAGACTAGCGGGAGTCGTGAGCAGTTCTTC. Translating gives CASSLQTSGSREQFF.

The rearrangement links TRBV2 to TRBJ1-6; D not certain. Trimming stripped 0 bases from V and 7 bases from J, with 7 bases between. The germline V gene encodes CDR1 SNHLY and CDR2 FYNNEI. The CDR3 is made up of 14 amino acids. The CDR3, as DNA: TGTGCCAGCAGTGAAGCTTATAAAAATTCACCCCTCCACTTT. Encoded protein: CASSEAYKNSPLHF.

V gene TRBV19 combines with J gene TRBJ2-1; possibly TRBD1 for D (6 bases). This CDR3 comprises 16 residues. From germline, CDR1 is LNHDA and CDR2 SQIVND (reference sequence). Trimming left V 5 bases short and J 3 bases short, with 17 bases between. The CDR3 region has the DNA TGTGCCAGTAGTTTTGGGGGCAGGGTTAGCTACAATGAGCAGTTCTTC. Its protein product is CASSFGGRVSYNEQFF.